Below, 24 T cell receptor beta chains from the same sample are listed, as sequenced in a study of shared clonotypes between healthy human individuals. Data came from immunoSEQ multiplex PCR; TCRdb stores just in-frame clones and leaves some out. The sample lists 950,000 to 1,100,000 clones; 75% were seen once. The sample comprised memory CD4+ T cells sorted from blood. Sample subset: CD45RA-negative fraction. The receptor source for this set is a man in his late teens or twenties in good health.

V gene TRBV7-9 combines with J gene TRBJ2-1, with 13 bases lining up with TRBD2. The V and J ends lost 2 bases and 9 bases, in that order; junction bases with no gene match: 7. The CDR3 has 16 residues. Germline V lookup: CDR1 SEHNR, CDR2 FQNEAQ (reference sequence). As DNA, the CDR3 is TGTGCCAGCAGCTTACGTGGGACTAGCGGGAAAGTTGAGCAGTTCTTC. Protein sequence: CASSLRGTSGKVEQFF.

The CDR3 DNA is TGCGCCAGCAGCCGGCAAGTTCCCGGGACAGGGAGCTACGAGCAGTACTTC. It encodes CASSRQVPGTGSYEQYF. V and J are TRBV4-1 and TRBJ2-7; TRBD1 agrees at 9 bases. Germline V lookup: CDR1 MGHRA, CDR2 YSYEKL. V lost 4 bases, J lost 3 bases, and 13 bases stayed unmatched. The length of the CDR3 is 17 residues.

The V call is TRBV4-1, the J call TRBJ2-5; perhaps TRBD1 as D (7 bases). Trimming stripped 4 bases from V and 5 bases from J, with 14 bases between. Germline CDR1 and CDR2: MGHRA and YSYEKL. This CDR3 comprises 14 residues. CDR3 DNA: TGCGCCAGCAGCCTCAGGGGGGCCCGCGAGACCCAGTACTTC. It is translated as CASSLRGARETQYF.

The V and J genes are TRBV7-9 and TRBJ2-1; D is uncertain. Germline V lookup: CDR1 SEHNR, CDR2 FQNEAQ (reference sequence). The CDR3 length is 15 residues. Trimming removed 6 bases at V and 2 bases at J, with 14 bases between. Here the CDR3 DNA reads TGTGCCAGCAGTTCAATTAATCTTCCCTACAATGAGCAGTTCTTC. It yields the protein CASSSINLPYNEQFF.

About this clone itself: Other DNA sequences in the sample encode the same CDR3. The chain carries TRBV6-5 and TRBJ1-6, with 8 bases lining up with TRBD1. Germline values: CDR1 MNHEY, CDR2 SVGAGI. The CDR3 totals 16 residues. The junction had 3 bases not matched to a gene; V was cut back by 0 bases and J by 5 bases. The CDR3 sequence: CASSYSGQGDNSPLHF. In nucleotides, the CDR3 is TGTGCCAGCAGTTACTCCGGACAGGGCGATAATTCACCCCTCCACTTT.

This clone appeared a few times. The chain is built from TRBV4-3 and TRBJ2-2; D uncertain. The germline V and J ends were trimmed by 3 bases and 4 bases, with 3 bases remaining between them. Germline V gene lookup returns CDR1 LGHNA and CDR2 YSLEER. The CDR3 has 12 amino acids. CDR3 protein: CASSQSTGELFF. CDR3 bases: TGCGCCAGCAGCCAGAGCACCGGGGAGCTGTTTTTT.

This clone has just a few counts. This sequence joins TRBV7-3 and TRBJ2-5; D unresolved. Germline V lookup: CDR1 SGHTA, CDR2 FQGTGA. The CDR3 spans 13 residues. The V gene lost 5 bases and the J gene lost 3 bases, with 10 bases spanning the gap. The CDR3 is CASSLTGKETQYF. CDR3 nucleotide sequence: TGTGCCAGCAGCCTGACTGGGAAAGAGACCCAGTACTTC.

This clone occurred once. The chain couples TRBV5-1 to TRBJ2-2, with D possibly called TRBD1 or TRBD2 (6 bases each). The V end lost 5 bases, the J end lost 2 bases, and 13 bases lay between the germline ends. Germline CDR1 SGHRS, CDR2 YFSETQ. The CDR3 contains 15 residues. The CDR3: CASSAGHPNTGELFF. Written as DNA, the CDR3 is TGCGCCAGCAGTGCGGGACACCCTAACACCGGGGAGCTGTTTTTT. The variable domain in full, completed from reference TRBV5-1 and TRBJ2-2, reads KAGVTQTPRYLIKTRGQQVTLSCSPISGHRSVSWYQQTPGQGLQFLFEYFSETQRNKGNFPGRFSGRQFSNSRSEMNVSTLELGDSALYLCASSAGHPNTGELFFGEGSRLTVL.

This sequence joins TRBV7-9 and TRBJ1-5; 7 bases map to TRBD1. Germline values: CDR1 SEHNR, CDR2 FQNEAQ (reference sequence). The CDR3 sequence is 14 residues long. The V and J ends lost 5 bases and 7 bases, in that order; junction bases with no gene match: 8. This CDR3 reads CASSPMTGQQPQHF. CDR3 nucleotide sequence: TGTGCCAGCAGCCCGATGACAGGGCAACAGCCCCAGCATTTT. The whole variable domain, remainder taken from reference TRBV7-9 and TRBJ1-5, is DTGVSQNPRHKITKRGQNVTFRCDPISEHNRLYWYRQTLGQGPEFLTYFQNEAQLEKSRLLSDRFSAERPKGSFSTLEIQRTEQGDSAMYLCASSPMTGQQPQHFGDGTRLSIL.

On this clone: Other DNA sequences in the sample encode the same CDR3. The CDR3 spells CASSLGKNTEAFF. The CDR3 bases are TGCGCCAGCAGCTTGGGGAAGAACACTGAAGCTTTCTTT. This chain connects TRBV5-1 to TRBJ1-1; D call uncertain. V lost 0 bases and J 1 base, leaving 4 bases between the germline ends. Germline V gene sequence: CDR1 SGHRS, CDR2 YFSETQ. The CDR3 is 13 residues long.

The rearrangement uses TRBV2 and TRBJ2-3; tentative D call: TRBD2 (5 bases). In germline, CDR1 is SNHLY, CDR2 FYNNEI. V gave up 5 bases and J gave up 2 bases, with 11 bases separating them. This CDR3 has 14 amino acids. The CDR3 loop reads CASSTLAPTDTQYF. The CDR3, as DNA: TGTGCCAGCAGTACCCTAGCCCCCACAGATACGCAGTATTTT.

The CDR3 sequence: CASSQVGRSTGEQFF. As DNA, the CDR3 is TGTGCCAGCAGCCAGGTAGGCCGAAGTACAGGGGAGCAGTTCTTC. The chain has TRBV14 and TRBJ2-1; TRBD1 might be the D (6 bases). V lost 3 bases, J lost 10 bases, and 19 bases lay in between. Germline lookup yields CDR1 SGHDN and CDR2 FVKESK. CDR3 length: 15 residues.

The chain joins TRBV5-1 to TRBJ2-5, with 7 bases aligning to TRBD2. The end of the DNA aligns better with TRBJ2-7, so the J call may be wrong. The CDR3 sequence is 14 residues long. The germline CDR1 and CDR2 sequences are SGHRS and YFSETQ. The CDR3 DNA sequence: TGCGCCAGCAGCATAGGACTAGTCGGTTACGAGCAGTACTTC. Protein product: CASSIGLVGYEQYF.

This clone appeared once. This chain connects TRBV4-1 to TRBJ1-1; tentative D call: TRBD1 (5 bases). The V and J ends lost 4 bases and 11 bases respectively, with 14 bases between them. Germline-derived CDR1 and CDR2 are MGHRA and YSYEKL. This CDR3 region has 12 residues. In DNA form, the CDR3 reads TGCGCCAGCAGCCCTCGGCAGGGTGGGGCTTTCTTT. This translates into CASSPRQGGAFF.

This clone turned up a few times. The DNA for the CDR3 is TGTGCCAGCAGCTTCGGACTCGGGAACACTGAAGCTTTCTTT. This encodes CASSFGLGNTEAFF. This chain links TRBV7-9 with TRBJ1-1, with D uncertain. The V end lost 3 bases, the J end lost 1 base, and 9 bases lay between the germline ends. Germline values: CDR1 SEHNR, CDR2 FQNEAQ (reference sequence). There are 14 residues in the CDR3.

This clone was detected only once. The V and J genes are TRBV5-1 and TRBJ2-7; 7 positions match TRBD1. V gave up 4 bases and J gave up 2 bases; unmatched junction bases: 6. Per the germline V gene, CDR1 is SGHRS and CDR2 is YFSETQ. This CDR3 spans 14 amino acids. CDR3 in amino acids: CASSPRDRPYEQYF. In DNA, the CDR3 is TGCGCCAGCAGCCCGAGGGACAGACCCTACGAGCAGTACTTC.

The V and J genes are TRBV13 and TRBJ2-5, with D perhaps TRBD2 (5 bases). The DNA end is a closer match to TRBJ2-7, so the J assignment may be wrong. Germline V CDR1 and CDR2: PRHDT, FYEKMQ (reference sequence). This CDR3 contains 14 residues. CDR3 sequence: CASSGSGISYEQYF. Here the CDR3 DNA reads TGTGCCAGCAGCGGCTCGGGGATATCCTACGAGCAGTACTTC.

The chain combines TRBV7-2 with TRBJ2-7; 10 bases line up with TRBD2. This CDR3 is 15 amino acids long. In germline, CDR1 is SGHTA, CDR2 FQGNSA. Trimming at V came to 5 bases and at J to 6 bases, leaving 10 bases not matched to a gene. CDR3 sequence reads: CASSAPTSGRVEQYF. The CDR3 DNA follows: TGTGCCAGCAGCGCACCGACTAGCGGGCGGGTCGAGCAGTACTTC.

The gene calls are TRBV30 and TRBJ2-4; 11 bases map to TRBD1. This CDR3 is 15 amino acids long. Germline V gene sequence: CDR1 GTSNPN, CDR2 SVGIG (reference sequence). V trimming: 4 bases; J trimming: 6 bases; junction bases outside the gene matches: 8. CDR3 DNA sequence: TGTGCCTGGAAGCCCGGGGGGACAGGGGGAAACATTCAGTACTTC. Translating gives CAWKPGGTGGNIQYF.

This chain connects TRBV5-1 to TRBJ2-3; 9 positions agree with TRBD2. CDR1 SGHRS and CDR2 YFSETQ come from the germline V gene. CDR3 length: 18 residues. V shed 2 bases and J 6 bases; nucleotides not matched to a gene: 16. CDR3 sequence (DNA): TGCGCCAGCAGCTTCCTAGGGGCTACGCGGGGGGGCGTGGATACGCAGTATTTT. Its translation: CASSFLGATRGGVDTQYF.

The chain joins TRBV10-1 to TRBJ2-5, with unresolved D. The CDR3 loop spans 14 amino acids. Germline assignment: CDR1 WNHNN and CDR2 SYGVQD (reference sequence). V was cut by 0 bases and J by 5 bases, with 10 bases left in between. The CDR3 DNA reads TGCGCCAGCAGTGAGTCCACAGCGAAGGAGACCCAGTACTTC. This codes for CASSESTAKETQYF.

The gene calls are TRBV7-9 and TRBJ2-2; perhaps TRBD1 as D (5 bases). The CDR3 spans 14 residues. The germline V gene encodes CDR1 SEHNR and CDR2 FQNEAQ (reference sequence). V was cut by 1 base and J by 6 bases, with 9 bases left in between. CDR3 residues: CASSLVHRPGELFF. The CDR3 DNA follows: TGTGCCAGCAGCTTAGTTCACAGGCCCGGGGAGCTGTTTTTT.

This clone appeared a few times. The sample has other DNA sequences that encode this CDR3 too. This CDR3 is CATRTGTENEKLFF. In nucleotides, the CDR3 is TGTGCCACGCGAACCGGGACGGAGAATGAAAAACTGTTTTTT. V gene TRBV15 combines with J gene TRBJ1-4, with D tentatively TRBD1 (5 bases). CDR1 and CDR2 from the germline V gene are LNHNV and YYDKDF (reference sequence). The CDR3 consists of 14 residues. V was pared by 9 bases and J by 5 bases, with 16 bases between. Based on the CDR3 plus reference TRBV15 and TRBJ1-4, the full variable domain is DAMVIQNPRYQVTQFGKPVTLSCSQTLNHNVMYWYQQKSSQAPKLLFHYYDKDFNNEADTPDNFQSRRPNTSFCFLDIRSPGLGDTAMYLCATRTGTENEKLFFGSGTQLSVL.

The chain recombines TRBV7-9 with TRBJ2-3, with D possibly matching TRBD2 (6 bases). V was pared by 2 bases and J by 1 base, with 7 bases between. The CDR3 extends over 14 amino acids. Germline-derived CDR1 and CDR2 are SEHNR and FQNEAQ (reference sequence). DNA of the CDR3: TGTGCCAGCAGCTTAAGGGAGGGCACAGATACGCAGTATTTT. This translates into CASSLREGTDTQYF. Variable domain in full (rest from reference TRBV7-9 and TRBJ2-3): DTGVSQNPRHKITKRGQNVTFRCDPISEHNRLYWYRQTLGQGPEFLTYFQNEAQLEKSRLLSDRFSAERPKGSFSTLEIQRTEQGDSAMYLCASSLREGTDTQYFGPGTRLTVL.